These T cell receptor beta chains were read from a single sample in a study of shared T cell receptors in the human thymus. Profiled with immunoSEQ multiplex PCR; TCRdb holds only in-frame clones, not every one. The sample gives hundreds of thousands of clones, roughly 90% of which show up once; about 0.01% is in the top ten. The same sample was also used in a study of human thymus T cells.

The specimen sequenced was thymocytes. The receptors stem from a boy younger than two with a congenital heart defect. CDR3s include the opening cysteine and the closing phenylalanine or tryptophan. Fields, in order: J gene, clone size, V gene, D gene, CDR3 DNA, CDR3 protein. D genes are given only for firm matches. Part of the rows lack a size; the others show once, few, many or a class for expanded clones.

>TRBJ1-1|.|TRBV4-2|.
TGTGCCAGCAGCCAAGATTGGGCCACTGAAGCTTTCTTT
CASSQDWATEAFF
>TRBJ2-2|once|TRBV4-2|TRBD1
TGTGCCAGCAGCCACATTTCCGGGACAGGGGGCTTTGACTTTAACACCGGGGAGCTGTTTTTT
CASSHISGTGGFDFNTGELFF
>TRBJ2-1|.|TRBV10-1|TRBD2
TGCGCCAGCAGTGACCAGGGACTAGCGGGCGAGCAGTTCTTC
CASSDQGLAGEQFF
>TRBJ1-1|.|TRBV10-3|.
TGTGCCATCAGCGGTCGAGACCCCACAGAAAACACTGAAGCTTTCTTT
CAISGRDPTENTEAFF
>TRBJ2-1|.|TRBV4-2|.
TGTGCCAGCAGCCAAGGGGACTTAAACAATGAGCAGTTCTTC
CASSQGDLNNEQFF
>TRBJ2-7|.|TRBV5-6|TRBD1
TGTGCCAGCAGCTGGTGGGTATGGACAGGGGTCTACGAGCAGTACTTC
CASSWWVWTGVYEQYF
>TRBJ2-1|.|TRBV4-2|.
TGTGCCAGCAGCCCAGGGACATCCTACAATGAGCAGTTCTTC
CASSPGTSYNEQFF
>TRBJ2-3|few|TRBV23-1|.
TGCGCCAGCAGTCATCTAACAGAGACAGATACGCAGTATTTT
CASSHLTETDTQYF
>TRBJ2-5|.|TRBV6-5|.
TGTGCCAGCAAAGAGGAAGGACAGCAAGAGACCCAGTACTTC
CASKEEGQQETQYF
>TRBJ2-2|.|TRBV6-6|.
TGTGCCATAGGGACATCGAACACCGGGGAGCTGTTTTTT
CAIGTSNTGELFF
>TRBJ1-4|.|TRBV28|TRBD1
TGTGCCAGCAGTTACCGACAGGGGGGTGAAAAACTGTTTTTT
CASSYRQGGEKLFF
>TRBJ2-3|.|TRBV4-3|.
TGCGCCAGCAGTGGCGAAAGGGAGCCTCACACAGATACGCAGTATTTT
CASSGEREPHTDTQYF
>TRBJ2-1|.|TRBV29-1|TRBD2
TGCAGCGTTATTGATGGGCCCGGGACTAGCGGGTGCAATGAGCAGTTCTTC
CSVIDGPGTSGCNEQFF
>TRBJ2-3|.|TRBV5-1|TRBD2
TGCGCCAGCAGCTTGGGACTAGCGAGCCTTAAGGTCACAGATACGCAGTATTTT
CASSLGLASLKVTDTQYF
>TRBJ2-1|.|TRBV19|TRBD2
TGTGCCACTACGACTAGCGGGAGGACGAGTGAGCAGTTCTTC
CATTTSGRTSEQFF
>TRBJ1-1|.|TRBV10-3|.
TGTGCCATCAGTGAGTCGAAGAACGGTGAAGCTTTCTTT
CAISESKNGEAFF
>TRBJ1-4|.|TRBV7-9|.
TGTGCCAGCAGCTTACCGGGAGGGACTAATGAAAAACTGTTTTTT
CASSLPGGTNEKLFF
>TRBJ2-2|.|TRBV7-2|TRBD2
TGTGCCAGCAGCCCGAAGACTAGCGGGAGAATGGCCGGGGAGCTGTTTTTT
CASSPKTSGRMAGELFF
>TRBJ2-5|.|TRBV19|TRBD2
TGTGCCAGCAGCACTAGCGGGAGTTTCAAGACCCAGTACTTC
CASSTSGSFKTQYF
>TRBJ2-6|.|TRBV10-2|TRBD2
TGCGCCAGCAGAGCGTCTCGGGAGGGGGCTGGGGCCAACGTCCTGACTTTC
CASRASREGAGANVLTF
>TRBJ2-1|.|TRBV7-9|TRBD1
TGTGCCAGCAGCCACGGACAGGGATTCTACAATGAGCAGTTCTTC
CASSHGQGFYNEQFF
>TRBJ2-7|once|TRBV14|TRBD1
TGTGCCAGCAGCCAAGATCGGCAGGGGGTCTCCTACGAGCAGTACTTC
CASSQDRQGVSYEQYF
>TRBJ2-7|.|TRBV18|TRBD1
TGTGCCAGCTCACCATTGCCGGGACAGGACAACTACGAGCAGTACTTC
CASSPLPGQDNYEQYF
>TRBJ1-5|.|TRBV27|.
TGTGCCAGCAGTCTCGTGGGGGCGTATAGCAATCAGCCCCAGCATTTT
CASSLVGAYSNQPQHF
>TRBJ2-7|.|TRBV4-3|.
TGCGCCAGCAGCGAAGCGGTCCCCTCCTACGAGCAGTACTTC
CASSEAVPSYEQYF
>TRBJ2-7|.|TRBV14|TRBD2
TGTGCCAGCAGCCAAGTCACGAGAACTAGCGGGAGGGGAAACTACGAGCAGTACTTC
CASSQVTRTSGRGNYEQYF
>TRBJ2-2|.|TRBV7-3|TRBD2
TGTGCCAGCAGCTCCAGCCGGGAGGCCGGGGAGCTGTTTTTT
CASSSSREAGELFF
>TRBJ2-3|.|TRBV10-1|TRBD2
TGCGCCAGCAGCAGACTAGCGGGAGTGAATACGCAGTATTTT
CASSRLAGVNTQYF
>TRBJ2-7|.|TRBV6-1|.
TGTGCCAGCAGTGAGGAGGGGTCGGTAAACGAGCAGTACTTC
CASSEEGSVNEQYF
>TRBJ1-5|.|TRBV10-3|.
TGTGCCATCAGTGGAGGCGACAGCAATCAGCCCCAGCATTTT
CAISGGDSNQPQHF
>TRBJ2-1|.|TRBV14|TRBD2
TGTGCCAGCAGCCGAAGGAACGGGACTAGCGGGAGGGTATGGGACAATGAGCAGTTCTTC
CASSRRNGTSGRVWDNEQFF
>TRBJ2-3|.|TRBV27|.
TGTGCCAGCAGTTCGGGGACTCCTGCTAGCACAGATACGCAGTATTTT
CASSSGTPASTDTQYF
>TRBJ2-7|few|TRBV27|TRBD2
TGTGCCAGCAGCCACGACTGGCGGGAGGGCAGAGAGTACTTC
CASSHDWREGREYF
>TRBJ2-3|.|TRBV15|.
TGTGCCACCAGCATAGGAACAGCTTACACAGATACGCAGTATTTT
CATSIGTAYTDTQYF
>TRBJ2-7|.|TRBV28|TRBD1
TGTGCCAGCAGTTTGGGCAGGGGGCGCCCATACGAGCAGTACTTC
CASSLGRGRPYEQYF
>TRBJ2-1|.|TRBV2|.
TGTGCCAGCAGTGAAGGCAGGGCCCCCTCCTACAATGAGCAGTTCTTC
CASSEGRAPSYNEQFF
>TRBJ2-1|.|TRBV7-2|TRBD1
TGTGCCAGCAGAGACAGGGGGCTCGATGAGCAGTTCTTC
CASRDRGLDEQFF
>TRBJ2-7|once|TRBV5-1|.
TGCGCCAGCAGCTTGGTAGAGGGCCTATTCTCCTACGAGCAGTACTTC
CASSLVEGLFSYEQYF
>TRBJ2-1|.|TRBV9|TRBD2
TGTGCCAGCAGCGTAGTACCTCTCTTCAGCGGGAGGGATCATGAGCAGTTCTTC
CASSVVPLFSGRDHEQFF
>TRBJ2-2|.|TRBV4-3|.
TGCGCCAGCAGCCAAGGAGGGGACTGGAACACCGGGGAGCTGTTTTTT
CASSQGGDWNTGELFF
>TRBJ2-1|.|TRBV7-3|TRBD2
TGTGCCAGCAGCTTAGGGGGGGATGAGCAGTTCTTC
CASSLGGDEQFF
>TRBJ2-7|once|TRBV28|TRBD1
TGTGCCAGCAGCAGCCTAAGGGGGCTTCGGGACGAGCAGTACTTC
CASSSLRGLRDEQYF
>TRBJ2-2|.|TRBV30|.
TGTGCCTGGAGTCTACAAAGGGGTACCGGGGAGCTGTTTTTT
CAWSLQRGTGELFF
>TRBJ2-6|once|TRBV11-2|TRBD1
TGTGCCAGCAGCTCGTCAGGGGGCAGTCCTGGGGCCAACGTCCTGACTTTC
CASSSSGGSPGANVLTF
>TRBJ2-7|.|TRBV21-1|.
TGTGCCAGCAGCTCGAGCTCCTACGAGCAGTACTTC
CASSSSSYEQYF
>TRBJ2-5|.|TRBV28|TRBD2
TGTGCCAGCGTAGCGGGGGGCGGGCAAGAGACCCAGTACTTC
CASVAGGGQETQYF
>TRBJ2-2|.|TRBV15|.
TGTGCCACCAGCAGAGCCCGACAAGCTGCCAGGTCGAACACCGGGGAGCTGTTTTTT
CATSRARQAARSNTGELFF
>TRBJ2-5|few|TRBV20-1|.
TGCAGTGCCATAGCGGAAGAGACCCAGTACTTC
CSAIAEETQYF
>TRBJ2-1|.|TRBV6-5|TRBD2
TGTGCCAGCAGTTACGGGACTAGCGCCGACAATGAGCAGTTCTTC
CASSYGTSADNEQFF
>TRBJ2-7|.|TRBV10-2|TRBD1
TGCGCCAGCAGTGATCCCCTCTCTGACAGGGCCCTTGGGCAGTACTTC
CASSDPLSDRALGQYF
>TRBJ2-2|.|TRBV7-2|.
TGTGCCAGCAGCTTAGGGGTAGCGACCGAACCCGGGGAGCTGTTTTTT
CASSLGVATEPGELFF
>TRBJ2-1|.|TRBV4-2|TRBD2
TGTGCCAGCAGCTCGTGGACTAGCCCTGAGCAGTTCTTC
CASSSWTSPEQFF
>TRBJ2-3|few|TRBV7-6|TRBD2
TGTGCCAGCAGCTTGTTTTATACCCCTCTCCACGAGGAAGCGGGAGGGCCAGATACGCAGTATTTT
CASSLFYTPLHEEAGGPDTQYF
>TRBJ2-7|.|TRBV6-5|TRBD1
TGTGCCAGCAGTTCCCGGGACAGGGGTACCTACGAGCAGTACTTC
CASSSRDRGTYEQYF
>TRBJ2-3|.|TRBV29-1|TRBD2
TGCAGCGTTGTCCTAGCGGGAGGCCCAGATACGCAGTATTTT
CSVVLAGGPDTQYF
>TRBJ1-1|.|TRBV30|.
TGTGCCTGGCAGGTTGGGGAGGACACTGAAGCTTTCTTT
CAWQVGEDTEAFF
>TRBJ2-7|.|TRBV30|.
TGTGCCTGGAGTCTTGGACAAAACGAGCAGTACTTC
CAWSLGQNEQYF
>TRBJ2-2|.|TRBV14|.
TGTGCCAGCAGCCTCAGGGAGGACAACACCGGGGAGCTGTTTTTT
CASSLREDNTGELFF
>TRBJ1-5|.|TRBV6-6|TRBD1
TGTGCCAGCAGTCCCGGGACAGGAGATCAGCCCCAGCATTTT
CASSPGTGDQPQHF